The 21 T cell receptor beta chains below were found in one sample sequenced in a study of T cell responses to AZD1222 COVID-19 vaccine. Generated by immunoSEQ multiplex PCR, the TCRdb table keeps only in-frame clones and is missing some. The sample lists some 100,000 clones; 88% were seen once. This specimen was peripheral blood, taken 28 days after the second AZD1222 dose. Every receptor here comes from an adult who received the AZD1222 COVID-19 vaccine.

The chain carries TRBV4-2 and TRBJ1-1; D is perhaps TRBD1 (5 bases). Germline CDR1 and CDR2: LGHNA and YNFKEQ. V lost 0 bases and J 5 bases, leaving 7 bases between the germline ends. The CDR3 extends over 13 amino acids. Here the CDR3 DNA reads TGTGCCAGCAGCCAAGAGAGACAGACTGAAGCTTTCTTT. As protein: CASSQERQTEAFF.

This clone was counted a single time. CDR3 amino acids: CASGRTGESYEQYF. CDR3 nucleotide sequence: TGTGCCAGCGGGAGGACAGGGGAATCCTACGAGCAGTACTTC. This chain connects TRBV14 to TRBJ2-7; 9 bases match TRBD1. This CDR3 is 14 amino acids long. Germline V gene lookup returns CDR1 SGHDN and CDR2 FVKESK. V trimming: 8 bases; J trimming: 1 base; junction bases outside the gene matches: 6.

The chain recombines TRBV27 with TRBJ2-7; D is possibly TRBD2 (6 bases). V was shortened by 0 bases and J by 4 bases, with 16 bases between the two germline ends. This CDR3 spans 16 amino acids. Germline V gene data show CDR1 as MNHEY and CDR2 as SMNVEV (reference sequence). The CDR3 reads CASSLSGGLTGYEQYF. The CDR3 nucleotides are TGTGCCAGCAGTTTATCCGGGGGACTCACCGGGTACGAGCAGTACTTC.

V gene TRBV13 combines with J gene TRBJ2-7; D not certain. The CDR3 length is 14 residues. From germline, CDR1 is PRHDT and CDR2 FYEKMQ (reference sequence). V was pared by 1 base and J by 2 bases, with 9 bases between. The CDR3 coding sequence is TGTGCCAGCAGCTTAGTTAGGAACACCTACGAGCAGTACTTC. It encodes CASSLVRNTYEQYF.

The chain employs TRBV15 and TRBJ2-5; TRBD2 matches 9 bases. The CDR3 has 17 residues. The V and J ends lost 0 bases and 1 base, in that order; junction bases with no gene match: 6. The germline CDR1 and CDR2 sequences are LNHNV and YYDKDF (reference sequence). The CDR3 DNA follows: TGTGCCACCAGCAGAGATCTTAGCGGGGGCCTCCAAGAGACCCAGTACTTC. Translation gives CATSRDLSGGLQETQYF.

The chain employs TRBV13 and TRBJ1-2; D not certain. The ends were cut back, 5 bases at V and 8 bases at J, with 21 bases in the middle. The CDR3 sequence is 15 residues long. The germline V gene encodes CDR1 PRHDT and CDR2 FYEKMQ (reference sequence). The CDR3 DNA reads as TGTGCCAGCAGCCTTATTAGGGATCGTTCGGTCGGCTACACCTTC. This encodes CASSLIRDRSVGYTF.

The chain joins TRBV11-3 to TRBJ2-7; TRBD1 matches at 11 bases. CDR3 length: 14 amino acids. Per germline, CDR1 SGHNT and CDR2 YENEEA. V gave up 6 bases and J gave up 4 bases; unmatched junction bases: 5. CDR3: CASSLGTGGYEQYF. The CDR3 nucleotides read TGTGCCAGCAGTCTGGGGACAGGGGGATACGAGCAGTACTTC.

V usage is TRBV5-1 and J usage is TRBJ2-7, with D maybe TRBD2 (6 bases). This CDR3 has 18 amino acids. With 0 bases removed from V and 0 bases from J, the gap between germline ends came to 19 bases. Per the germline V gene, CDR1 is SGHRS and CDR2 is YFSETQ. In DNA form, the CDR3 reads TGCGCCAGCAGCTTGGTAGCCGGGACTTCCTCGAGCTCCTACGAGCAGTACTTC. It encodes CASSLVAGTSSSSYEQYF.

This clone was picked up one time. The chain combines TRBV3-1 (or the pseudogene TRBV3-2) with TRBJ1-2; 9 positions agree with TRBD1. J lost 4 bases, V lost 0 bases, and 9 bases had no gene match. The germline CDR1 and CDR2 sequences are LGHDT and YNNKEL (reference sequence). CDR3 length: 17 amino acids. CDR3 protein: CASSQEREQGAGYGYTF. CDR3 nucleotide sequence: TGTGCCAGCAGCCAAGAGAGGGAACAGGGGGCAGGCTATGGCTACACCTTC.

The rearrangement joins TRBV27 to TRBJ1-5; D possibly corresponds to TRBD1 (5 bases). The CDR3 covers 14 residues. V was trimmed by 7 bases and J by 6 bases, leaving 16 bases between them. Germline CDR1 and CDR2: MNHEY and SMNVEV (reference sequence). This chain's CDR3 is CASMPVRGAQPQHF. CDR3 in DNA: TGTGCCAGCATGCCGGTTCGGGGCGCTCAGCCCCAGCATTTT.

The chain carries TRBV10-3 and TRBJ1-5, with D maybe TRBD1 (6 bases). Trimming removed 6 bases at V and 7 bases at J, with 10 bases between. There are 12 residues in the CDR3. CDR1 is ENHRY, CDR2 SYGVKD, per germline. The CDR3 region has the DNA TGTGCCATCAGCGCAGGGGTGCAGCCCCAGCATTTT. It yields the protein CAISAGVQPQHF.

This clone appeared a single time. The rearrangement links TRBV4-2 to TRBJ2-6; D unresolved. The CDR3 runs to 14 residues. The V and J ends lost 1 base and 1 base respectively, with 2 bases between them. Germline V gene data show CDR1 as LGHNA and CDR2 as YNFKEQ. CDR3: CASSQVSGANVLTF. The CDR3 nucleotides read TGTGCCAGCAGCCAAGTGTCTGGGGCCAACGTCCTGACTTTC.

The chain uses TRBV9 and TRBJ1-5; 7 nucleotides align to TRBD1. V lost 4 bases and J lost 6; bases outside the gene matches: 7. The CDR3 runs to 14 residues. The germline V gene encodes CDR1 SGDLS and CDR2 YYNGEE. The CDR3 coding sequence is TGTGCCAGCAGCCCCCGTTCAGGGGGTCAGCCCCAGCATTTT. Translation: CASSPRSGGQPQHF.

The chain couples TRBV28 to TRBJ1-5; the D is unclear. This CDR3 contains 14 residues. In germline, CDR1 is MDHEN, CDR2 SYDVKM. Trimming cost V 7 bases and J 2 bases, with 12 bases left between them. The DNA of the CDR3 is TGTGCCAGCAACACGGGCGGAGGCAATCAGCCCCAGCATTTT. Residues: CASNTGGGNQPQHF.

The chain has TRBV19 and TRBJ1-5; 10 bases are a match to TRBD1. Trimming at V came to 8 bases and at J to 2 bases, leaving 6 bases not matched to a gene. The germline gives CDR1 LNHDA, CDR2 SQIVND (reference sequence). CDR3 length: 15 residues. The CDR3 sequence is CASRPGQGGNQPQHF. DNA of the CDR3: TGTGCCAGTCGCCCCGGACAGGGGGGCAATCAGCCCCAGCATTTT.

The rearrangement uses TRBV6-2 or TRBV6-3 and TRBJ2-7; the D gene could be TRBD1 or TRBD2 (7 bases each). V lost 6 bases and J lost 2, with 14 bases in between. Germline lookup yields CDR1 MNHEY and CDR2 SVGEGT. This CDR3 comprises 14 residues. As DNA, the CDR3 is TGTGCCAGCAGCTCTCAGGGGGGGGCCTACGAGCAGTACTTC. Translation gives CASSSQGGAYEQYF.

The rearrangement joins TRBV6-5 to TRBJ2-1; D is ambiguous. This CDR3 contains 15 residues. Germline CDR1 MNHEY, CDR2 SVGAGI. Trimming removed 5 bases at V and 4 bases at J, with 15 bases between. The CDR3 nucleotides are TGTGCCAGCAGTCTTGCTAGTGACGGATACAATGAGCAGTTCTTC. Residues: CASSLASDGYNEQFF.

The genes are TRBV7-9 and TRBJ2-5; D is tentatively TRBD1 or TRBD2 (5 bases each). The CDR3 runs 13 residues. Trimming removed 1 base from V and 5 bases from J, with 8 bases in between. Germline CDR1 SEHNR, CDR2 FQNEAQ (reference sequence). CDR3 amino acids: CASSLVGTETQYF. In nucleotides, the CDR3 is TGTGCCAGCAGCTTAGTAGGGACGGAGACCCAGTACTTC.

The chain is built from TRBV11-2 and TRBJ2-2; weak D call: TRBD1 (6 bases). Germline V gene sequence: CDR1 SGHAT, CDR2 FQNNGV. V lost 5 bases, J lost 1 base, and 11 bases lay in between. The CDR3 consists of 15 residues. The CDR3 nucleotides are TGTGCCAGCAGCGGTAGACAGGTGAACACCGGGGAGCTGTTTTTT. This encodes CASSGRQVNTGELFF. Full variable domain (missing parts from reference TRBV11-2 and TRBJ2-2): EAGVAQSPRYKIIEKRQSVAFWCNPISGHATLYWYQQILGQGPKLLIQFQNNGVVDDSQLPKDRFSAERLKGVDSTLKIQPAKLEDSAVYLCASSGRQVNTGELFFGEGSRLTVL.

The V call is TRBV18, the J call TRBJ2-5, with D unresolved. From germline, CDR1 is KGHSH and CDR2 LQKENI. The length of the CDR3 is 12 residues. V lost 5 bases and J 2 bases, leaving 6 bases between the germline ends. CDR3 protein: CASSTRQETQYF. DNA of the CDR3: TGTGCCAGCTCAACAAGACAAGAGACCCAGTACTTC.

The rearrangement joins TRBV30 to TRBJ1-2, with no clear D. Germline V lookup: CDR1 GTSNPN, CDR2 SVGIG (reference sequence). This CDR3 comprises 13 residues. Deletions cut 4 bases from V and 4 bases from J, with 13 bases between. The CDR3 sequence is CAWNWVGIYGYTF. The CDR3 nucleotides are TGTGCCTGGAACTGGGTAGGGATCTATGGCTACACCTTC. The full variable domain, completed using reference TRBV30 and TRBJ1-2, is SQTIHQWPATLVQPVGSPLSLECTVEGTSNPNLYWYRQAAGRGLQLLFYSVGIGQISSEVPQNLSASRPQDRQFILSSKKLLLSDSGFYLCAWNWVGIYGYTFGSGTRLTVV.